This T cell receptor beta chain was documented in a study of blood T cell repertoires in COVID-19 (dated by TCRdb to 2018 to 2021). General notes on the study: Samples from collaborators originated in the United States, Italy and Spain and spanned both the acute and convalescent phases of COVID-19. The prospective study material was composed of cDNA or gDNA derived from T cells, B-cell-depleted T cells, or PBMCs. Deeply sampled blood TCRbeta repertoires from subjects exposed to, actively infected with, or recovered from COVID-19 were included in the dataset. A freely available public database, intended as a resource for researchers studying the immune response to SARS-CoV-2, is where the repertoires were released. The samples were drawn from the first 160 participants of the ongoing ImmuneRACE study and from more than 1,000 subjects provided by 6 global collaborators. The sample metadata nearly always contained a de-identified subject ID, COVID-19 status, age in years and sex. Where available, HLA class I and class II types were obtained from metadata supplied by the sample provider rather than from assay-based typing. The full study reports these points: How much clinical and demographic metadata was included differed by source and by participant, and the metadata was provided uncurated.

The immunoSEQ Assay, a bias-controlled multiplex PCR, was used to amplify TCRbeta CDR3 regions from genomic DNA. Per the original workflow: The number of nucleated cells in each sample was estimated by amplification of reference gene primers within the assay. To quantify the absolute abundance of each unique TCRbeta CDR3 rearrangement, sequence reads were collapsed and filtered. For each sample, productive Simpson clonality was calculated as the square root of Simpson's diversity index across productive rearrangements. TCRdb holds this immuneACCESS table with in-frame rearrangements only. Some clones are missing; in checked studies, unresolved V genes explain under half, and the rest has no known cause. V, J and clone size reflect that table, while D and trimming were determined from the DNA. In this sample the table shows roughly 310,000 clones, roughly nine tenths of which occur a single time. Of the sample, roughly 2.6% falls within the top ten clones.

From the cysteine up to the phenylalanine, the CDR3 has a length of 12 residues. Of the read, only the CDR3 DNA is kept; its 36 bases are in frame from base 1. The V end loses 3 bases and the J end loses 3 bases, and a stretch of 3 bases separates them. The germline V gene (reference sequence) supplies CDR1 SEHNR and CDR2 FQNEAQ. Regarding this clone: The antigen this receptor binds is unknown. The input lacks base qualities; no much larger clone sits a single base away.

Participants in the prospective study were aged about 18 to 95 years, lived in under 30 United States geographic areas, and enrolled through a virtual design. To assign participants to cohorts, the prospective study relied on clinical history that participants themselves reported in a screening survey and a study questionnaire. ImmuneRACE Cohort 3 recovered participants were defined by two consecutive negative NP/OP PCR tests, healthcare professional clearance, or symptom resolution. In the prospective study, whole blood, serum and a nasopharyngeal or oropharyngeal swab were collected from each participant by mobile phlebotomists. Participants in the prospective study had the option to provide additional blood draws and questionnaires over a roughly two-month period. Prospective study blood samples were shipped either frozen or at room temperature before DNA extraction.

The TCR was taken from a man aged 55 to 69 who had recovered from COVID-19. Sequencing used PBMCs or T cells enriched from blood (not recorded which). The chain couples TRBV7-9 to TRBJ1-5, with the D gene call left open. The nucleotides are TGTGCCAGCAGCTTTCTCAATCAGCCCCAGCATTTT. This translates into CASSFLNQPQHF. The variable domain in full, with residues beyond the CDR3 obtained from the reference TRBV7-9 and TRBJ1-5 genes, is DTGVSQNPRHKITKRGQNVTFRCDPISEHNRLYWYRQTLGQGPEFLTYFQNEAQLEKSRLLSDRFSAERPKGSFSTLEIQRTEQGDSAMYLCASSFLNQPQHFGDGTRLSIL.